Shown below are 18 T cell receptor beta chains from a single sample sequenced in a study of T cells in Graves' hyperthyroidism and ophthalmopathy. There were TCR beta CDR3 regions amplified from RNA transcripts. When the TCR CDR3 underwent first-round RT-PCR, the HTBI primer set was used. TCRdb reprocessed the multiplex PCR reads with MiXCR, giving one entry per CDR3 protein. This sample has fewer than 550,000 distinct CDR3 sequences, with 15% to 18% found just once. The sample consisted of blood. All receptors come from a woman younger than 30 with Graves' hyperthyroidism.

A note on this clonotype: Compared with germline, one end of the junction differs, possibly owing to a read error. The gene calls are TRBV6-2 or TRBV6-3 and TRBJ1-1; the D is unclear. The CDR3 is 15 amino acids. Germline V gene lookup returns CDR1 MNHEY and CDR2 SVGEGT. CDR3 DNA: TGTGCCAGCAGCTCATTTTTTCCCTGGTACACTAAAGCTTTCTTT. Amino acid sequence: CASSSFFPWYTKAFF.

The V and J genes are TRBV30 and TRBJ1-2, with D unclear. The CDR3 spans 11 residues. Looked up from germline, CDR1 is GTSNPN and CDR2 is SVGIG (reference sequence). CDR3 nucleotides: TGTGCATGGGGTCGGGCCTATGGCTACACCTTC. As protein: CAWGRAYGYTF.

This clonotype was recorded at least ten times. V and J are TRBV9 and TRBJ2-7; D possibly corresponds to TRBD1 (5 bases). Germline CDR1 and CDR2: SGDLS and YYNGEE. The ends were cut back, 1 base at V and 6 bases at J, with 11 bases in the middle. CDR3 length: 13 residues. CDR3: CASSVYQGSEQYF. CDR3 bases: TGTGCCAGCAGCGTATACCAGGGTAGCGAGCAGTACTTC.

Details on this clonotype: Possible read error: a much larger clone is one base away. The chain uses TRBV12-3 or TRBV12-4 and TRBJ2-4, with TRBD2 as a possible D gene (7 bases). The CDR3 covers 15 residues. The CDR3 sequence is CASTWGGGGKNIRYF. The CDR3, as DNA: TGTGCCAGCACCTGGGGGGGGGGGGGCAAAAACATTCGGTACTTC.

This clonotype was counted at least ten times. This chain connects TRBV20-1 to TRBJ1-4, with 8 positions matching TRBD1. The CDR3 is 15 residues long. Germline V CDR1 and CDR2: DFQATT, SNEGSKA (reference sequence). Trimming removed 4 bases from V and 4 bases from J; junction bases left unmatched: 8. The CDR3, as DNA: TGCAGTGCTACCCGAAGGACAGGGATTAATGAAAAACTGTTTTTT. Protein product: CSATRRTGINEKLFF.

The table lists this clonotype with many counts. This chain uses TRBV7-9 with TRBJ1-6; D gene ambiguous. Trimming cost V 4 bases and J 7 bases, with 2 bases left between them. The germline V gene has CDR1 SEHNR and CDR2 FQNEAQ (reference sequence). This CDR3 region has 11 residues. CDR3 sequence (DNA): TGTGCCAGCAGCTCCAATTCACCCCTCCACTTT. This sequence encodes CASSSNSPLHF.

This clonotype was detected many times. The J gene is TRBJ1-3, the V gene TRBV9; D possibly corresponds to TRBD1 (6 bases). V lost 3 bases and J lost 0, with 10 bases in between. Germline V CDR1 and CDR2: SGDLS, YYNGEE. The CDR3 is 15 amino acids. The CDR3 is CASSEDRSSGNTIYF. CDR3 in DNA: TGTGCCAGCAGCGAAGACAGGAGCTCTGGAAACACCATATATTTT.

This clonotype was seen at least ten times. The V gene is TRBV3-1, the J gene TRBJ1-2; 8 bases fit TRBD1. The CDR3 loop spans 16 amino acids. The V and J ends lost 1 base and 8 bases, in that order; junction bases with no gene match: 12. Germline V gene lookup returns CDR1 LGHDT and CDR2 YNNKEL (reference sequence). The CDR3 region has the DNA TGTGCCAGCAGCCAAGGTGAGACCCAGGGGGCTCACGGCTACACCTTC. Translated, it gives CASSQGETQGAHGYTF.

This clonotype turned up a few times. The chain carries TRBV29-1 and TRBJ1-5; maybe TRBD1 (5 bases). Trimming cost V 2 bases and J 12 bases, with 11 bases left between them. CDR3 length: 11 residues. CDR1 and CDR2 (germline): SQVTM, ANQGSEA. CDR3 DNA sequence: TGCAGCGTTGAATATGCGGGGCTCCAGCATTTT. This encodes CSVEYAGLQHF.

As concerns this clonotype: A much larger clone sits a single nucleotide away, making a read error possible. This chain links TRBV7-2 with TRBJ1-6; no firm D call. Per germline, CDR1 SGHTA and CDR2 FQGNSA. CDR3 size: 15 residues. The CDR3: CASSLARGYNLPLHF. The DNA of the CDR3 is TGTGCCAGCAGCTTAGCCCGGGGTTATAATTTACCCCTCCACTTT.

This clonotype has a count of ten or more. The CDR3 DNA follows: TGTGCCAGCAGTGACCGGGACAGGGTGAACGAGCAGTACTTC. Amino acids: CASSDRDRVNEQYF. This sequence joins TRBV12-3 or TRBV12-4 and TRBJ2-7; 9 nucleotides line up with TRBD1. CDR3 size: 14 residues. Losses at the gene ends were 5 bases for V and 5 bases for J; bases not matched to a gene: 7.

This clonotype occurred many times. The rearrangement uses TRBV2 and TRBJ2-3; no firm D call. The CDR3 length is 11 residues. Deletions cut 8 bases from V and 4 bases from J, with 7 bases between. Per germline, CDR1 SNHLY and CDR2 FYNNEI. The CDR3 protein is CASFSADTQYF. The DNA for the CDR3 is TGTGCCAGCTTTAGTGCAGATACGCAGTATTTT. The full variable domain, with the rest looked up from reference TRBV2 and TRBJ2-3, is EPEVTQTPSHQVTQMGQEVILRCVPISNHLYFYWYRQILGQKVEFLVSFYNNEISEKSEIFDDQFSVERPDGSNFTLKIRSTKLEDSAMYFCASFSADTQYFGPGTRLTVL.

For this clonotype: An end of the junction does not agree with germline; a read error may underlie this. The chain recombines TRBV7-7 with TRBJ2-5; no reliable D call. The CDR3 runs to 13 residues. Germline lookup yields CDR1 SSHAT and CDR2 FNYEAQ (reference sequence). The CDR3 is CASSLVRLETQYF. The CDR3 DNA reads TGTGCTAGCAGCTTAGTCCGCTTGGAGACCCAGTACTTC.

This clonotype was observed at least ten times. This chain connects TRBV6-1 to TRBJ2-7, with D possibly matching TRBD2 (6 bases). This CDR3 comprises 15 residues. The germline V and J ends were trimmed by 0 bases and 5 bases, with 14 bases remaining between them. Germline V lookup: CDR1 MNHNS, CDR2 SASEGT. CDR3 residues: CASSEAGRAGNEQYF. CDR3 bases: TGTGCCAGCAGTGAAGCGGGCAGGGCGGGAAACGAGCAGTACTTC.

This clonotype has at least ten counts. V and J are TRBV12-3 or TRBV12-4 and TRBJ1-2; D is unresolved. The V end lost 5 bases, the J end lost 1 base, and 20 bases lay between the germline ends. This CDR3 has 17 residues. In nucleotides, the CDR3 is TGTGCCAGCAGTCCAATATTACACCGATCCTATAACTATGGCTACACCTTC. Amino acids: CASSPILHRSYNYGYTF.

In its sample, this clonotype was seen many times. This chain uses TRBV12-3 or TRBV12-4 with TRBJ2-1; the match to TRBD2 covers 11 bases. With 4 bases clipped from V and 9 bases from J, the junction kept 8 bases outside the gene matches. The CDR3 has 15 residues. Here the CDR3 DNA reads TGTGCCAGCAGTTCTCTGGCTAGCGGGGGGAGTGAGCAGTTCTTC. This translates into CASSSLASGGSEQFF.

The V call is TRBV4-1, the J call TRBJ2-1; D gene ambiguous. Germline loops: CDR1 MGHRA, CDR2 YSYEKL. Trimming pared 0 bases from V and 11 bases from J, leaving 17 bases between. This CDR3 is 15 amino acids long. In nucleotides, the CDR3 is TGCGCCAGCAGCCAAGATAAACCCCCGGCTGGGCAGCAGTTCTTC. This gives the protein CASSQDKPPAGQQFF.

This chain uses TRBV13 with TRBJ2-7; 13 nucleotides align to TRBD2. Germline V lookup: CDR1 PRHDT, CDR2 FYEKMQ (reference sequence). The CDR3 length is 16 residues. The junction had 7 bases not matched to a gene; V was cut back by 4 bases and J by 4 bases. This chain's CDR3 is CASSSGTSGKRYEQYF. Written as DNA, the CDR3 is TGTGCCAGCAGCTCCGGGACTAGCGGGAAACGGTACGAGCAGTACTTC.